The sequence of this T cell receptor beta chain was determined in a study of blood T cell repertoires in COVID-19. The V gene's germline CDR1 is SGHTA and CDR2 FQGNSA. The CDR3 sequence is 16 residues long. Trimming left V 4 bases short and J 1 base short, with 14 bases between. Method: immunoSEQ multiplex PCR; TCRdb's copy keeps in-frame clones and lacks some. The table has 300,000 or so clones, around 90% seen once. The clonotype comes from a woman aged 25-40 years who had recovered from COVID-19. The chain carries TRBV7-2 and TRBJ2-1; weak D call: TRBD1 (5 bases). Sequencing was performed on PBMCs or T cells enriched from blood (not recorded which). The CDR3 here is CASSSLRTISYNEQFF. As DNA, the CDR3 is TGTGCCAGCAGCTCGCTACGGACAATTTCCTACAATGAGCAGTTCTTC.